This TCR beta chain is drawn from a study of T cells in Graves' hyperthyroidism and ophthalmopathy. The source material, RNA transcripts, was used to amplify TCR beta CDR3 regions. The primer set for the first-round RT-PCR of the TCR CDR3 was HTBI. A single record per CDR3 protein comes from TCRdb applying MiXCR to the multiplex PCR reads. The sample holds 280,000 or so distinct CDR3 sequences, roughly 15% seen once. Study results and limitations: Also found in blood were most expanded thyroid clonotypes above 0.001.

Around 10 ml fresh peripheral blood yielded the PBMCs. This CDR3 contains 15 residues. The germline CDR1 and CDR2 sequences are SGHRS and YFSETQ. Trimming took 5 bases from V and 2 from J; bases not matched to a gene: 5. This clonotype has more than one count but fewer than ten. Its antigen is still unknown. Sequenced material: blood. The TCR originated in a woman between 45 and 60 years old with Graves' hyperthyroidism that later progressed to Graves' ophthalmopathy. This rearrangement joins TRBV5-1 to TRBJ2-3; 10 bases line up with TRBD2. Here the CDR3 DNA reads TGCGCCAGCAGTACTAGCGGGGCGAACACAGATACGCAGTATTTT. It is translated as CASSTSGANTDTQYF.